Presented here are 8 T cell receptor beta chains from one specimen sequenced in a study of shared clonotypes between healthy human individuals. Using immunoSEQ multiplex PCR, the repertoire was profiled, and TCRdb retains in-frame clones only, with some absent. The sample yields 1 million to 1.3 million clones, 75% to 85% seen once. Sequencing was done on a sample of memory CD4+ T cells from PBMCs. Sample subset: CD45RA-negative fraction. Source of these receptors: a man younger than 35 in good health. Some clones in this sample may be carry-over from other donors' samples.

This clone was observed a single time. CDR3 in DNA: TGCGCCAGCAGCCAAACCGCTAGCGGGATTAACACCGGGGAGCTGTTTTTT. Translating gives CASSQTASGINTGELFF. V usage is TRBV4-1 and J usage is TRBJ2-2; 9 nucleotides agree with TRBD2. The CDR3 contains 17 residues. In germline, CDR1 is MGHRA, CDR2 YSYEKL. The V segment lost 2 bases and the J segment 2 bases; nucleotides outside the gene matches: 6.

As for this clone: With only one base between it and a far larger clone, this is likely a read error. The chain joins TRBV27 to TRBJ2-7, with D perhaps assigned TRBD1 or TRBD2 (5 bases each). CDR1 is MNHEY and CDR2 is SMNVEV in the germline V gene (reference sequence). CDR3 length: 14 residues. CDR3 region: CACSRSGPPYEQYF. For the CDR3, the DNA is TGTGCCTGCAGCCGGTCGGGGCCACCCTACGAGCAGTACTTC.

V is TRBV30 and J is TRBJ2-1; possibly TRBD1 for D (5 bases). Germline assignment: CDR1 GTSNPN and CDR2 SVGIG (reference sequence). The CDR3 has 12 amino acids. V gave up 3 bases and J gave up 14 bases, with 17 bases separating them. The CDR3 spells CAWSLGALTEFF. CDR3 coding DNA: TGTGCCTGGAGCTTAGGGGCTCTCACTGAGTTCTTC.

The chain combines TRBV6-6 with TRBJ2-3; D possibly matches TRBD1 or TRBD2 (5 bases each). This CDR3 contains 14 residues. Trimming took 5 bases from V and 0 from J, leaving 9 bases between them. Looked up from germline, CDR1 is MNHNY and CDR2 is SVGAGI (reference sequence). The CDR3 DNA is TGTGCCAGCAGTCCCAGGGACAGCACAGATACGCAGTATTTT. This codes for CASSPRDSTDTQYF.

This clone turned up a few times. This chain links TRBV11-3 with TRBJ2-1; 7 bases fit TRBD2. This CDR3 spans 16 amino acids. The germline CDR1 and CDR2 sequences are SGHNT and YENEEA. J was trimmed by 9 bases and V by 1 base; bases with no gene match: 12. The CDR3 loop reads CASSLGAFAGVGEQFF. The DNA for the CDR3 is TGTGCCAGCAGCTTAGGGGCCTTTGCGGGAGTTGGTGAGCAGTTCTTC.

This chain uses TRBV4-2 with TRBJ2-1; 7 positions match TRBD2. This CDR3 comprises 17 residues. The ends lost 4 bases at V and 0 bases at J; junction bases unmatched: 9. Germline V lookup: CDR1 LGHNA, CDR2 YNFKEQ. Written as DNA, the CDR3 is TGTGCCAGCAGCCGCTCTCTAGCGGAGAGCTCCTACAATGAGCAGTTCTTC. The encoded protein is CASSRSLAESSYNEQFF.

This clone was seen just once. The rearrangement links TRBV7-6 to TRBJ2-1; D perhaps matches TRBD2 (6 bases). Trimming shortened V by 4 bases and J by 10 bases, and 14 bases separated the two germline ends. Germline loops: CDR1 SGHVS, CDR2 FNYEAQ. The CDR3 spans 13 residues. The CDR3 DNA follows: TGTGCCAGCAGCTCGGAGGGGACCATAGAGCAGTTCTTC. The encoded protein is CASSSEGTIEQFF.

This rearrangement joins TRBV5-1 to TRBJ2-3, with D perhaps matching TRBD1 (5 bases). With 2 bases removed from V and 6 bases from J, the gap between germline ends came to 10 bases. The CDR3 has 13 residues. Per germline, CDR1 SGHRS and CDR2 YFSETQ. The DNA of the CDR3 is TGCGCCAGCAGCTTACAGGAATTCGATACGCAGTATTTT. Its translation is CASSLQEFDTQYF.